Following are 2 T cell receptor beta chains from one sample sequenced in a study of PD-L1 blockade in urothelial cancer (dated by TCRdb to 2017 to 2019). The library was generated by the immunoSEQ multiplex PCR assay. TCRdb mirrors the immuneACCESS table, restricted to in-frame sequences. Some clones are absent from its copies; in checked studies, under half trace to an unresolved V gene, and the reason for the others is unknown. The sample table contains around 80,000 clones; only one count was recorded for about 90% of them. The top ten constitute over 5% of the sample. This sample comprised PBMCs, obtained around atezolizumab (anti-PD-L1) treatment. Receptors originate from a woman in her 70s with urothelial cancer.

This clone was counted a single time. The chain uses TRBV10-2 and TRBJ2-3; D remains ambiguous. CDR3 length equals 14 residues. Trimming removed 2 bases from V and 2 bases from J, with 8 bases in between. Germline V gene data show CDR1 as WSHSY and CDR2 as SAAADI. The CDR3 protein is CASSETTPTDTQYF. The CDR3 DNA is TGCGCCAGCAGTGAGACTACTCCCACAGATACGCAGTATTTT.

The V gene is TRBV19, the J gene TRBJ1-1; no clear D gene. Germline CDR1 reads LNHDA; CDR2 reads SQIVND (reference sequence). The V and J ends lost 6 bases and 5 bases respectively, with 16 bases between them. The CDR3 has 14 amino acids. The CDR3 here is CASRRSKRVTEAFF. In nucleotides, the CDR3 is TGTGCCAGTAGGCGAAGCAAGAGAGTGACTGAAGCTTTCTTT.